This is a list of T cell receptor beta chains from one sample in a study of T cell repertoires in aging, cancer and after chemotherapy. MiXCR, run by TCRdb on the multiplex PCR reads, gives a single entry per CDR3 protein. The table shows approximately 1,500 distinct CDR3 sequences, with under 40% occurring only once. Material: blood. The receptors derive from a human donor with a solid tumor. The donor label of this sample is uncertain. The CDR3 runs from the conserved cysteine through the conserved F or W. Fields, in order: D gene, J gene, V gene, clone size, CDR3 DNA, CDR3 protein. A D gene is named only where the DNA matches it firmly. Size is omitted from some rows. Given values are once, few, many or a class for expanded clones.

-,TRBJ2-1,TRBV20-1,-,TGCAGTGCTAATTCAGGGGCGAAATCCTACAATGAGCAGTTCTTC,CSANSGAKSYNEQFF
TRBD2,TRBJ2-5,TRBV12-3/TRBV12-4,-,TGTGCCAGCAATATAGCGGGGGGGCCGGGGACCCAGTACTTC,CASNIAGGPGTQYF
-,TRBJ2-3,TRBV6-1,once,TGTGCCAGCAGTTCCGCCTCCTCTGGAGGGGGCACAGATACGCAGTATTTT,CASSSASSGGGTDTQYF
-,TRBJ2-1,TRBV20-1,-,TGCAGTGCTTCTCGAGACGGGGATGAGCAGTTCTTC,CSASRDGDEQFF
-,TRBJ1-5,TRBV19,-,TGTGCCAGTAGGGACACACCCAATCAGCCCCAGCATTTT,CASRDTPNQPQHF
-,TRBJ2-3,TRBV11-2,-,TGTGCCAGCAGCCTAAGTGGTCAACCGGGACTAGATACGCAGTATTTT,CASSLSGQPGLDTQYF
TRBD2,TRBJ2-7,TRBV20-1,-,TGCAGTGCAATGGCCCGGCGGGAGGGGACCTACGAGCAGTACTTC,CSAMARREGTYEQYF
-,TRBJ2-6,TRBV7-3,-,TGTGCCAGCAGCCTCGGTCGTTCCTCTGGGGCCAACGTCCTGACTTTC,CASSLGRSSGANVLTF
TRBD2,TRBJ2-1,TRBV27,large,TGTGCCAGCAGTAGCGGGAGTGTTAATGAGCAGTTCTTC,CASSSGSVNEQFF
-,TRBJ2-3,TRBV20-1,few,TGCAGTGGGGGGGCAGGGAGCACAGATACGCAGTATTTT,CSGGAGSTDTQYF
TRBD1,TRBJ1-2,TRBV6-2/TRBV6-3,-,TGTGCCAGCAGCCCCAGGGGGGCGTATGGCTACACCTTC,CASSPRGAYGYTF
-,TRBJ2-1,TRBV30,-,TGTGCCTGGAGTGTCACTCTGGGGGACAATGAGCAGTTCTTC,CAWSVTLGDNEQFF
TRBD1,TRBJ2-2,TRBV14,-,TGTGCCAGCAGCCAAGGAACAGGGGGCCGAACCACCGGGGAGCTGTTTTTT,CASSQGTGGRTTGELFF